Given below is one TCR beta chain in context. CDR1 is GTSNPN and CDR2 is SVGIG in the germline V gene (reference sequence). Deletions cut 1 base from V and 5 bases from J, with 9 bases between. This CDR3 is 13 amino acids long. Time point: persistent/refractory GD, antithyroid drugs over 5 years with positive TRAb. Scientists built the TCR library using RNA that was extracted from PBMCs. The sample comes from a study of regulatory T cells in long-lasting Graves disease. Arm-PCR of CDR3 regions and iRepertoire HTBI primers were the basis on which TCR beta libraries were built. TCRdb re-analysed the multiplex PCR reads in MiXCR, keeping a single row per CDR3 protein. The table includes under 450,000 distinct CDR3 sequences, 23% detected once.

This TCR derives from a female donor with Graves disease. This sequence joins TRBV30 and TRBJ2-1; no definite D call. The sequenced sample was peripheral blood mononuclear cells (PBMCs), obtained when the disease was refractory, from a patient treated with antithyroid drugs. The CDR3 sequence is CAWSAGRDNEQFF. CDR3 nucleotides: TGTGCCTGGAGTGCAGGTAGGGACAATGAGCAGTTCTTC.